The present T cell receptor beta chain was sequenced within a study of T cells after yellow fever vaccination. Overall study context: The fractions with low cell numbers were processed using SMART-Seq v4 Ultra Low Input.

V was clipped by 5 bases and J by 3 bases; unmatched bases: 14. Germline-derived CDR1 and CDR2 are SEHNR and FQNEAQ (reference sequence). CDR3 length equals 17 residues. The table lists this clonotype with many counts. TCRdb fed the 5' RACE reads into MiXCR, producing one record per CDR3 protein. The sample lists around 330,000 distinct CDR3 sequences, around 3.6% occurring once. This sequence joins TRBV7-9 and TRBJ2-3; TRBD1 aligns across 7 bases. The sequence was obtained from a man between 18 and 35 years old who received the YFV17D yellow fever vaccine. The sequenced sample was PBMCs, obtained on the day of the yellow fever booster vaccination. The CDR3: CASSRAGTAPLTDTQYF. For the CDR3, the DNA is TGTGCCAGCAGCCGAGCCGGGACAGCTCCCTTGACAGATACGCAGTATTTT. Together with reference TRBV7-9 and TRBJ2-3, the CDR3 gives the full variable domain: DTGVSQNPRHKITKRGQNVTFRCDPISEHNRLYWYRQTLGQGPEFLTYFQNEAQLEKSRLLSDRFSAERPKGSFSTLEIQRTEQGDSAMYLCASSRAGTAPLTDTQYFGPGTRLTVL.